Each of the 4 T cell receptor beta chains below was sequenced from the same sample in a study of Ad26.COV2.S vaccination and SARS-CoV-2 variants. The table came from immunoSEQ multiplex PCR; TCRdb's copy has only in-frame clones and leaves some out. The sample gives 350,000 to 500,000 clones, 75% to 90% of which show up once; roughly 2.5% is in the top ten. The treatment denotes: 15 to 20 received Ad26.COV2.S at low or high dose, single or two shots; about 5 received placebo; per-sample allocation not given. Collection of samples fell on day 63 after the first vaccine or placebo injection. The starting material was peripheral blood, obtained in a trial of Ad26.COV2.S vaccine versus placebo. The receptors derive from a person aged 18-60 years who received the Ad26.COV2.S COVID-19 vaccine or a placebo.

The CDR3 sequence: CASSDTGVLTYEQYV. The CDR3 DNA reads as TGTGCCAGCAGCGATACAGGGGTACTAACCTACGAGCAGTACGTC. V is TRBV5-6 and J is TRBJ2-7; 7 bases line up with TRBD1. Germline-derived CDR1 and CDR2 are SGHDT and YYEEEE. CDR3 length equals 15 residues. The J segment lost 2 bases and the V segment lost 4 bases, leaving 9 bases of the junction unmatched.

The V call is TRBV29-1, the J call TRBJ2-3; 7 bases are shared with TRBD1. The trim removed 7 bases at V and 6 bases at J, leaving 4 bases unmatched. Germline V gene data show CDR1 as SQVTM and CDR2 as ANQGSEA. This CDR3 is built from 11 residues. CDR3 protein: CSGLQGDTQYF. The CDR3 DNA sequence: TGCAGCGGCCTACAGGGGGATACGCAGTATTTT.

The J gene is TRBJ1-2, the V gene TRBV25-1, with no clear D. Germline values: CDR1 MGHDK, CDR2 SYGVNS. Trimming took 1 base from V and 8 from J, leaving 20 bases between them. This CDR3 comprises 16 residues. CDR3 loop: CASSEFGRADAGGYTF. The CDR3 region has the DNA TGTGCCAGCAGTGAATTTGGTAGGGCGGACGCGGGGGGCTACACCTTC.

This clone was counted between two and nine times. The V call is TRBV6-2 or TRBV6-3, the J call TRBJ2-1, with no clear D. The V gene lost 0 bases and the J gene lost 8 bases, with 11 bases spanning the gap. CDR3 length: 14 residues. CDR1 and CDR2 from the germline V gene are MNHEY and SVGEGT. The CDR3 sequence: CASSYSIPPDEQFF. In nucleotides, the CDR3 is TGTGCCAGCAGTTACTCGATCCCCCCCGATGAGCAGTTCTTC.